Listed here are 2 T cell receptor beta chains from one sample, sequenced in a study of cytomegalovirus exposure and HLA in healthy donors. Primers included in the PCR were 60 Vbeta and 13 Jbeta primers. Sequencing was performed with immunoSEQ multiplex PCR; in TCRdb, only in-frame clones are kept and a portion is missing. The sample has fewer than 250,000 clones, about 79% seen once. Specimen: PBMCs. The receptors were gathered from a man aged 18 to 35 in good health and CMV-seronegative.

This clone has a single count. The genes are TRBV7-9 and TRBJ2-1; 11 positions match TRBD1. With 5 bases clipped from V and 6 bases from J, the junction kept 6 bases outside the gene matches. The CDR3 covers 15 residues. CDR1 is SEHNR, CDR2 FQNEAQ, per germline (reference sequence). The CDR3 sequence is CASSEGQGVGNEQFF. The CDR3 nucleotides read TGTGCCAGCAGCGAGGGACAGGGGGTAGGCAATGAGCAGTTCTTC.

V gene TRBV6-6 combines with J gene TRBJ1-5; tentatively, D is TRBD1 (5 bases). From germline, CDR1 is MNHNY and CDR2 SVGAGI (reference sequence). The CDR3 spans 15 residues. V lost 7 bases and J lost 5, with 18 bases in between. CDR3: CASKGATKKDQPQHF. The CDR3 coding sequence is TGTGCCAGCAAAGGGGCCACGAAGAAGGATCAGCCCCAGCATTTT.